Below, 3 T cell receptor beta chains from the same sample are listed, as sequenced in a study of cytomegalovirus exposure and HLA in healthy donors. PCR involved 60 Vbeta and 13 Jbeta primers. Generated by immunoSEQ multiplex PCR, the TCRdb table keeps only in-frame clones and is missing some. The table shows over 150,000 clones, with under 85% occurring only once. The sample was PBMCs. These receptor sequences come from a man in his fifties in good health and CMV-seronegative.

This chain joins TRBV5-1 and TRBJ2-3; 8 positions agree with TRBD2. The CDR3 is 15 amino acids. Trimming removed 5 bases from V and 9 bases from J; junction bases left unmatched: 14. The germline V gene has CDR1 SGHRS and CDR2 YFSETQ. The CDR3 nucleotides read TGCGCCAGCAGAAGGCGGGAGGAGCACGAGGGAACGCAGTATTTT. It translates to CASRRREEHEGTQYF. Based on the CDR3 plus reference TRBV5-1 and TRBJ2-3, the full variable domain is KAGVTQTPRYLIKTRGQQVTLSCSPISGHRSVSWYQQTPGQGLQFLFEYFSETQRNKGNFPGRFSGRQFSNSRSEMNVSTLELGDSALYLCASRRREEHEGTQYFGPGTRLTVL.

V gene TRBV4-2 combines with J gene TRBJ2-7, with 12 bases lining up with TRBD2. Trimming at V came to 5 bases and at J to 4 bases, leaving 6 bases not matched to a gene. Germline V gene data show CDR1 as LGHNA and CDR2 as YNFKEQ. This CDR3 region has 15 residues. In DNA, the CDR3 is TGTGCCAGCAGCGGAGCTAGCGGGGGGGCTTACGAGCAGTACTTC. Its protein product is CASSGASGGAYEQYF.

The rearrangement joins TRBV6-6 to TRBJ2-7, with D perhaps TRBD2 (6 bases). The V gene's germline CDR1 is MNHNY and CDR2 SVGAGI (reference sequence). The V and J ends lost 6 bases and 1 base respectively, with 13 bases between them. The CDR3 totals 14 residues. CDR3 sequence (DNA): TGTGCCAGCAGCAGACTAGACTATTCCTACGAGCAGTACTTC. It yields the protein CASSRLDYSYEQYF.